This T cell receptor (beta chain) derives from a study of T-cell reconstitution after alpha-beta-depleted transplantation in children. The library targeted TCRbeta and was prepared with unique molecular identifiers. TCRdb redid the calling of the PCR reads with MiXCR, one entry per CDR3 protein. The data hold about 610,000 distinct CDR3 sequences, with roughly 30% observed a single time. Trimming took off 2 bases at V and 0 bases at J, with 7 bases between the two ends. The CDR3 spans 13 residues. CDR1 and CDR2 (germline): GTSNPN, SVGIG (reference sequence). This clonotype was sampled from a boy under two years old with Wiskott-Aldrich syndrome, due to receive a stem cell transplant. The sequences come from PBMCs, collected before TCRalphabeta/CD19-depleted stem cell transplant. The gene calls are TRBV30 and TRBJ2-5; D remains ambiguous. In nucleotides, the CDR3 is TGTGCCTGGAGTTATAGGTACCAAGAGACCCAGTACTTC. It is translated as CAWSYRYQETQYF.